Listed here are 4 T cell receptor beta chains from one sample, sequenced in a study of T cell responses to AZD1222 COVID-19 vaccine. TCRdb's copy holds only in-frame clones and misses some; the assay was immunoSEQ multiplex PCR. Here the sample spans over 150,000 clones, 85% to 90% being singletons. This specimen consisted of peripheral blood, obtained on day 0 of MenACWY control vaccination. Source of these receptors: an adult in good health.

The chain has TRBV24-1 and TRBJ2-7, with a possible D match to TRBD2 (5 bases). There are 15 residues in the CDR3. The germline CDR1 and CDR2 sequences are KGHDR and SFDVKD. V lost 2 bases and J 0 bases, leaving 10 bases between the germline ends. CDR3 sequence reads: CATSDSKRNSYEQYF. CDR3 nucleotides: TGTGCCACCAGTGATTCTAAGCGGAACTCCTACGAGCAGTACTTC.

The chain has TRBV7-9 and TRBJ1-6; D unresolved. The germline CDR1 and CDR2 sequences are SEHNR and FQNEAQ (reference sequence). Trimming stripped 1 base from V and 9 bases from J, with 7 bases between. The CDR3 has 13 amino acids. CDR3 region: CASSLEVGSPLHF. The CDR3 DNA reads TGTGCCAGCAGCTTAGAGGTTGGTTCACCCCTCCACTTT.

V usage is TRBV11-2 and J usage is TRBJ2-2; the D gene is possibly TRBD2 (6 bases). V lost 5 bases and J 2 bases, leaving 15 bases between the germline ends. The CDR3 is 16 residues long. The germline gives CDR1 SGHAT, CDR2 FQNNGV. The DNA for the CDR3 is TGTGCCAGCAGCCCGATCGGGACTTACAACACCGGGGAGCTGTTTTTT. It yields the protein CASSPIGTYNTGELFF.

V is TRBV11-2 and J is TRBJ2-1; weak D call: TRBD2 (5 bases). Trimming took off 5 bases at V and 2 bases at J, with 10 bases between the two ends. CDR3 length: 14 residues. CDR1 is SGHAT and CDR2 is FQNNGV in the germline V gene. The CDR3 reads CASSPDGAYNEQFF. CDR3 DNA: TGTGCCAGCAGCCCTGACGGGGCCTACAATGAGCAGTTCTTC.